This TCR beta chain emerged from a study of blood T cell repertoires in COVID-19. Looking at the study overall: Italy, Spain and the United States were the sources of the convalescent and acute COVID-19 samples. The analysed material was cDNA or gDNA that came from T cells, B-cell-depleted T cells, or PBMCs.

Germline lookup yields CDR1 LNHDA and CDR2 SQIVND (reference sequence). The CDR3 is 15 amino acids. V lost 5 bases to trimming and J lost 6 bases; unmatched junction nucleotides: 9. Authors' data handling: The authors estimated nucleated cell counts from reference gene primer amplification. Libraries were prepared by immunoSEQ multiplex PCR; TCRdb keeps only in-frame clonotypes and omits some of them. The V and J calls and clone size are taken from that table; D and trimming were inferred from the DNA. The table lists tens of thousands of clones, roughly 90% of them singletons. The specimen was peripheral blood. V and J are TRBV19 and TRBJ2-2; 7 nucleotides align to TRBD1. This clonotype was obtained from a man aged 55 to 69 with active COVID-19. CDR3 DNA sequence: TGTGCCAGTAGTTCTGGTCAGGGGGTTGCCGGGGAGCTGTTTTTT. Amino acids: CASSSGQGVAGELFF.